This T cell receptor beta chain was sequenced for a study of blood T cell repertoires in COVID-19. This clone was observed a handful of times. Using immunoSEQ multiplex PCR, the repertoire was profiled, and TCRdb retains in-frame clones only, with some absent. The sample holds about 92,000 clones, 70% to 90% seen once. A Seattle source enrolled patients during active infection and followed them longitudinally. The length of the CDR3 is 13 residues. Germline values: CDR1 LNHDA, CDR2 SQIVND (reference sequence). V dropped 4 bases and J dropped 4; count of bases not matched to a gene: 3. This TCR came from a woman aged 55-70 years with COVID-19, enrolled during active disease. The V call is TRBV19, the J call TRBJ1-2; TRBD1 matches at 7 bases. Material: peripheral blood. The CDR3 bases are TGTGCCAGTAGTACCCAGGGGGGCTATGGCTACACCTTC. Protein product: CASSTQGGYGYTF.